This TCR beta chain was identified during a study of cytomegalovirus exposure and HLA in healthy donors. Sequenced by immunoSEQ multiplex PCR; TCRdb stores in-frame clones only, minus some. The sample has about 180,000 clones; approximately 86% are singletons. The CDR3 has 15 residues. The germline CDR1 and CDR2 sequences are MNHEY and SVGAGI. V lost 4 bases, J lost 5 bases, and 15 bases lay in between. Of note for this clone: Its antigen is unknown.

Regarding the study as a whole: Accounts indicate the classifier identified cytomegalovirus status with strong specificity and sensitivity. The study recorded 150 to 200 TCR beta chains that were cytomegalovirus-associated.

Sequencing used PBMCs. This rearrangement joins TRBV6-5 to TRBJ1-5; tentative D call: TRBD1 (5 bases). This clonotype originated in a young man in good health and CMV-seropositive. This chain's CDR3 is CASSFLAGGDQPQHF. Written as DNA, the CDR3 is TGTGCCAGCAGTTTTTTGGCGGGGGGGGATCAGCCCCAGCATTTT.